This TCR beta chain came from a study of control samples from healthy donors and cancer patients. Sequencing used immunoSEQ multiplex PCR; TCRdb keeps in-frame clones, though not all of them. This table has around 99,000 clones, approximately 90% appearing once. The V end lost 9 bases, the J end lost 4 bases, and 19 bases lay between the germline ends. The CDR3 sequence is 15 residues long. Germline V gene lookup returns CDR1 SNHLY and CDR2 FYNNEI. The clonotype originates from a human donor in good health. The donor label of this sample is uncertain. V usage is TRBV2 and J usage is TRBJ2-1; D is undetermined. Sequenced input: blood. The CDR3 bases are TGTGCCAGAAATTCTCCCCCGGGTCAATACAATGAGCAGTTCTTC. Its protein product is CARNSPPGQYNEQFF.